Each of the 9 T cell receptor beta chains below was sequenced from the same sample in a study of T cells in Graves' hyperthyroidism and ophthalmopathy. It was RNA transcripts that yielded the amplified TCR beta CDR3 regions. The study used the HTBI primer set for a first-round RT-PCR of the TCR CDR3. One entry per CDR3 protein results from TCRdb running MiXCR on the multiplex PCR reads. The data contain hundreds of thousands of distinct CDR3 sequences, 14% of them singletons. The sequencing input was blood. The receptors originated from a woman in her thirties with Graves' hyperthyroidism that later progressed to Graves' ophthalmopathy.

In its sample, this clonotype was seen many times. The chain has TRBV28 and TRBJ1-1, with D hard to call. The CDR3 spans 14 residues. Between the trimmed V and J ends, which lost 3 bases and 2 bases, there was a span of 10 bases. From germline, CDR1 is MDHEN and CDR2 SYDVKM. CDR3 in amino acids: CASSFNRPNTEAFF. In DNA, the CDR3 is TGTGCCAGCAGTTTTAACAGACCTAACACTGAAGCTTTCTTT.

Only a few counts were recorded for this clonotype. The chain employs TRBV7-9 and TRBJ2-7; D gene ambiguous. The V end was cut by 4 bases, the J end by 10 bases, with 8 bases between. CDR1 and CDR2 (germline): SEHNR, FQNEAQ (reference sequence). The CDR3 is 10 amino acids. The CDR3 is CASSSTIQYF. The DNA for the CDR3 is TGTGCCAGCAGCTCCACGATACAGTACTTC. Supplemented by reference TRBV7-9 and TRBJ2-7, the full variable domain reads DTGVSQNPRHKITKRGQNVTFRCDPISEHNRLYWYRQTLGQGPEFLTYFQNEAQLEKSRLLSDRFSAERPKGSFSTLEIQRTEQGDSAMYLCASSSTIQYFGPGTRLTVT.

This clonotype was counted at least ten times. The rearrangement links TRBV7-9 to TRBJ1-2; 10 nucleotides align to TRBD1. The CDR3 runs to 14 residues. Unmatched junction bases numbered 8, after V lost 6 bases and J lost 7 bases. CDR1 is SEHNR and CDR2 is FQNEAQ in the germline V gene (reference sequence). The chain's CDR3 is CASRLGQGTVGYTF. The DNA of the CDR3 is TGTGCCAGCAGACTGGGACAGGGGACCGTTGGCTACACCTTC.

This clonotype was counted ten times or more. This chain joins TRBV25-1 and TRBJ2-7, with D possibly TRBD2 on 6 matching bases. Germline CDR1 reads MGHDK; CDR2 reads SYGVNS. The CDR3 consists of 14 residues. Trimming stripped 4 bases from V and 2 bases from J, with 12 bases between. For the CDR3, the DNA is TGTGCCAGCAGTGTGGAGGGTGGTCCCTACGAGCAGTACTTC. It yields the protein CASSVEGGPYEQYF.

The sample holds a few counts of this clonotype. The V gene is TRBV6-1, the J gene TRBJ2-2; D is ambiguous. Germline V gives CDR1 MNHNS, CDR2 SASEGT. The CDR3 spans 13 residues. Trimming removed 6 bases at V and 6 bases at J, with 11 bases between. The CDR3 region is CASSLPGSGELFF. In DNA, the CDR3 is TGTGCCAGCAGCCTCCCCGGGTCCGGGGAGCTGTTTTTT.

The sample holds many counts of this clonotype. The V and J genes are TRBV2 and TRBJ2-3; no reliable D call. V was shortened by 6 bases and J by 7 bases, with 17 bases between the two germline ends. The CDR3 has 14 residues. Per the germline V gene, CDR1 is SNHLY and CDR2 is FYNNEI. This CDR3 is CASSDRSLVNTQYF. The CDR3 coding sequence is TGTGCCAGCAGCGACCGGTCCTTAGTAAATACGCAGTATTTT.

This clonotype was detected a few times. This sequence joins TRBV19 and TRBJ1-5, with 9 bases fitting TRBD1. CDR3 length: 16 residues. The V gene's germline CDR1 is LNHDA and CDR2 SQIVND (reference sequence). V trimming: 7 bases; J trimming: 0 bases; junction bases outside the gene matches: 7. This CDR3 is CASTDRTGASNQPQHF. In nucleotides, the CDR3 is TGTGCCAGTACCGATAGGACAGGGGCTAGCAATCAGCCCCAGCATTTT.

The gene calls are TRBV2 and TRBJ1-4; D ambiguous. This CDR3 comprises 11 residues. Per germline, CDR1 SNHLY and CDR2 FYNNEI. V lost 4 bases to trimming and J lost 7 bases, with 4 bases between them. DNA of the CDR3: TGTGCCAGCAGTGGGCTTGAAAAACTGTTTTTT. Its translation is CASSGLEKLFF.

This clonotype was counted many times. The rearrangement uses TRBV3-1 and TRBJ1-1; D is undetermined. Germline assignment: CDR1 LGHDT and CDR2 YNNKEL (reference sequence). Trimming left V 3 bases short and J 2 bases short, with 10 bases between. The CDR3 spans 14 residues. For the CDR3, the DNA is TGTGCCAGCAGCCATTTAACACGTAACACTGAAGCTTTCTTT. This encodes CASSHLTRNTEAFF.